This T cell receptor beta chain was recorded in a study of beta chain features in type 1 diabetes. Regarding the study as a whole: Shortening that was moderate but significant affected the TCRB CDR3s of Type 1 diabetes patients in all four CD4+ subsets. Insertions were fewer and deletions more numerous at VDJ junctions in type 1 diabetes patients.

The single heparinised draw taken from each donor contained around 110 mL of blood on average. CD4+ cells of the naive, central memory, regulatory and stem cell-like memory types were sorted via CD45RO/CCR7/CD25/CD127/CD95/CD27. Details on this clone: Its antigen is still unknown.

Sequenced material consisted of expressed TCRB transcripts (all of the isolated RNA was reverse transcribed). Repertoires were generated with immunoSEQ multiplex PCR, while TCRdb's copy carries only in-frame clones and drops some. This table holds 300,000 to 400,000 clones, approximately 9.9% found once. CDR1 and CDR2 (germline): MNHNY, SVGAGI (reference sequence). The CDR3 sequence is 13 residues long. The V and J ends lost 5 bases and 9 bases respectively, with 11 bases between them. The sequence was obtained from a young man with type 1 diabetes. V is TRBV6-6 and J is TRBJ1-6, with D tentatively TRBD1 (5 bases). Sequencing was carried out using central memory CD4+ T cells from blood. CDR3 DNA: TGTGCCAGCAGTCCAGGGTCCGGTTCACCCCTCCACTTT. The encoded protein is CASSPGSGSPLHF.